This TCR beta chain was obtained from a study of T cell responses to AZD1222 COVID-19 vaccine. Assay: immunoSEQ multiplex PCR; the TCRdb copy retains only in-frame clones and omits some. This table has 130,000 to 150,000 clones, roughly nine tenths appearing once. Germline assignment: CDR1 MNHEY and CDR2 SVGEGT. CDR3 length: 15 residues. The ends were cut back, 6 bases at V and 4 bases at J, with 18 bases in the middle. Of note for this clone: No antigen is known for it.

Study-level findings and limits: Spike-specific TCR breadth and depth rose after two AZD1222 doses. Spike-spanning, vaccine-associated CD4 TCRs were dominant at 160-218 and 743-854.

The rearrangement uses TRBV6-2 or TRBV6-3 and TRBJ1-1; TRBD1 might be the D (6 bases). The TCR sequence derives from an adult who received the AZD1222 COVID-19 vaccine. The material was peripheral blood, obtained 28 days after the second AZD1222 dose. This CDR3 reads CASSAIGGAITEAFF. CDR3 in DNA: TGTGCCAGCAGCGCTATTGGGGGGGCAATCACTGAAGCTTTCTTT.